This TCR beta chain was found in a study of shared clonotypes between healthy human individuals. Study at large: There were three CD4 naive, three CD4 memory, two CD8 naive and one CD8 memory plates per donor.

This clone was picked up one time. Donation came from healthy HIV-negative adults that had no recent acute infections or vaccinations. The CDR3 consists of 12 residues. Trimming removed 2 bases from V and 6 bases from J, with 7 bases in between. Germline-derived CDR1 and CDR2 are SGHNT and YYREEE (reference sequence). Repertoires were generated with immunoSEQ multiplex PCR, while TCRdb's copy carries only in-frame clones and drops some. In the table there are over a million clones, approximately 72% of which are singletons. This TCR was recovered from a young man in good health. The chain combines TRBV5-4 with TRBJ2-3, with TRBD2 as a possible D gene (5 bases). The sequencing input was memory CD4+ T cells sorted from blood. Stated subset: CD45RA-negative fraction. The DNA of the CDR3 is TGTGCCAGCAGCTTTGGGGAGGATACGCAGTATTTT. Its protein is CASSFGEDTQYF.